Listed below are T cell receptor beta chains from one sample, sequenced in a study of T cell responses to AZD1222 COVID-19 vaccine. The protocol was immunoSEQ multiplex PCR, while the TCRdb copy is restricted to in-frame clones and leaves out a portion. The table records 50,000 to 65,000 clones, roughly four fifths of them present only once. The sequenced sample was peripheral blood, obtained 28 days after the second AZD1222 dose. The source of these receptors is an adult who received the AZD1222 COVID-19 vaccine. CDR3s include the opening cysteine and the closing phenylalanine or tryptophan.

V	J	CDR3
TRBV7-3	TRBJ2-3	CASSPGGRTSGRVGSDTQYF
TRBV5-1	TRBJ1-2	CASSTGQGYYGYTF
TRBV5-1	TRBJ2-7	CASSSSYEQYF
TRBV19	TRBJ1-2	CASSIPAANYGYTF
TRBV5-8	TRBJ2-7	CASSSGQGQRPYEQYF
TRBV11-3	TRBJ2-7	CASSLDKNYEQYF
TRBV15	TRBJ1-5	CATSTRLTGQPQHF
TRBV27	TRBJ2-2	CASRRAGTLNTGELFF
TRBV28	TRBJ2-5	CASSLGGSETQYF
TRBV7-2	TRBJ1-5	CASSQEPGQGNQPQHF
TRBV19	TRBJ2-1	CASRSGVYNEQFF
TRBV14	TRBJ1-6	CASSQDRGYHSPLHF
TRBV30	TRBJ2-7	CAWSTGLAGGTGQYF
TRBV29-1	TRBJ1-2	CSVENSVTYGYTF
TRBV30	TRBJ2-1	CAWSPGLAGGGDEQFF
TRBV9	TRBJ2-7	CASSVRGSPAYEQYF
TRBV9	TRBJ2-2	CASSVVSSPGELFF
TRBV30	TRBJ1-1	CAWSGDGGFTEAFF
TRBV11-2	TRBJ2-3	CASSDPGETQYF
TRBV9	TRBJ1-1	CASSVGGGFSNTEAFF
TRBV3-1/TRBV3-2	TRBJ1-3	CASSQAPASSGNTIYF
TRBV6-5	TRBJ2-7	CASTGASGGPGEQYF
TRBV29-1	TRBJ1-1	CSVLGGATEAFF
TRBV18	TRBJ1-6	CASSLGGESPLHF
TRBV7-2	TRBJ1-1	CASSLSGTGSEAFF
TRBV7-2	TRBJ2-5	CASRQGAQETQYF
TRBV27	TRBJ2-7	CASSFRGRQGAAHEQYF
TRBV27	TRBJ2-7	CASSFYGNSYEQYF
TRBV28	TRBJ2-7	CASSFSGRASYEQYF
TRBV6-2/TRBV6-3	TRBJ2-3	CASSYSKNRGLRSDTQYF
TRBV7-8	TRBJ1-1	CASSLVTARAEAFF
TRBV4-3	TRBJ1-2	CASSPTGIKAGYTF
TRBV5-1	TRBJ1-6	CASSLSRDRDNSPLHF
TRBV7-6	TRBJ2-1	CASSLEGLADEQFF
TRBV11-1	TRBJ1-6	CASSFGGYNSPLHF
TRBV18	TRBJ2-1	CASSPVLRDFKYNEQFF
TRBV19	TRBJ1-5	CASSKTVGGIYNQPQHF
TRBV10-3	TRBJ1-2	CAISEVSSGYTF
TRBV5-6	TRBJ1-3	CASSSSGGSGNTIYF
TRBV2	TRBJ1-2	CASSGGISNYGYTF